The rows below give T cell receptor beta chains drawn from one sample of a study of molecular identifiers for immune sequencing clone quantification. TCRdb processed the PCR reads anew with MiXCR; each CDR3 protein has one entry. The data contain 40,000 to 50,000 distinct CDR3 sequences, 15% to 20% of them singletons. Sequenced input: naive CD8+ T cells from blood, with Jurkat cell RNA spiked in. These receptors originate from a human donor in good health. Some libraries in this study had Jurkat cell RNA spiked in. Each CDR3 is given with its conserved first and last residue.

v_call	j_call	cdr3_aa
TRBV4-3	TRBJ1-1	CASSQVAGGTEAFF
TRBV7-9	TRBJ2-3	CASSPPIDRAETDTQYF
TRBV19	TRBJ2-1	CASSIRYNEQFF
TRBV12-3/TRBV12-4	TRBJ2-3	CASTPPDGTQYF
TRBV11-2	TRBJ2-7	CASSLAGTYEQYF
TRBV28	TRBJ2-3	CASSLSTLGTDTQYF
TRBV5-5	TRBJ2-1	CASSFSGADYNEQFF
TRBV20-1	TRBJ2-1	CSARKRGTYNEQFF
TRBV13	TRBJ2-5	CASSFGRTDRTQYF
TRBV7-9	TRBJ2-7	CAAEEKDGYEQYF
TRBV6-1	TRBJ2-7	CASSVLAGIYEQYF
TRBV7-9	TRBJ2-3	CASSLTSGTDTQYF
TRBV29-1	TRBJ2-1	CSVEGTGSKYNEQFF
TRBV11-2	TRBJ2-2	CASSLREELFF
TRBV19	TRBJ1-5	CASSPTGGHQPQHF
TRBV18	TRBJ2-3	CASSARDRLVDTQYF
TRBV15	TRBJ2-7	CASSSSPYEQYF
TRBV7-2	TRBJ2-3	CASSLGLAGALRRADTQYF
TRBV6-5	TRBJ1-1	CASTRLGVTEAFF
TRBV9	TRBJ2-7	CASSQGSGRYEQYF
TRBV3-2	TRBJ2-3	CASSHHRATLGTQYF
TRBV9	TRBJ2-3	CASSVKGGVLPDTQYF
TRBV12-3/TRBV12-4	TRBJ1-5	CASSLGGGGGQPQHF
TRBV7-8	TRBJ2-7	CASSLGGLASYEQYF
TRBV23-1	TRBJ2-3	CASNGYFTDTQYF
TRBV7-9	TRBJ1-1	CASSLGQALNTEAFF
TRBV9	TRBJ1-1	CASSVVGELNTEAFF
TRBV14	TRBJ2-7	CASSQDWDTSYEQYF
TRBV20-1	TRBJ2-2	CSARDWGGVNTGELFF